Shown below are 12 T cell receptor beta chains from a single sample sequenced in a study of shared clonotypes between healthy human individuals. Sequencing used immunoSEQ multiplex PCR; TCRdb keeps in-frame clones, though not all of them. The sample has a few million clones; 85% to 95% are singletons. The sample was naive CD4+ T cells from PBMCs. Subset meaning: CD45RA+ positively selected. These receptors were taken from a man between 18 and 29 years old in good health. Some clones in this sample may be carry-over from other donors' samples.

V and J are TRBV7-2 and TRBJ2-7; a weak D match, TRBD1 (5 bases). Between the trimmed V and J ends, which lost 1 base and 7 bases, there was a span of 14 bases. The CDR3 has 14 residues. Per the germline V gene, CDR1 is SGHTA and CDR2 is FQGNSA. CDR3 region: CASSLDRWAPEQYF. The DNA of the CDR3 is TGTGCCAGCAGCTTAGACAGGTGGGCCCCGGAGCAGTACTTC.

The CDR3 DNA sequence: TGTGCCAGCAGACCTCGGGAGGGTGAAAAACTGTTTTTT. Translated: CASRPREGEKLFF. The V and J genes are TRBV6-6 and TRBJ1-4; unclear D gene. Germline CDR1 and CDR2: MNHNY and SVGAGI (reference sequence). The CDR3 has 13 amino acids. V dropped 6 bases and J dropped 7 bases, with 12 bases sitting between them.

This chain uses TRBV21-1 with TRBJ2-7; the table's TRBD1 call for D was not verified on the DNA. TRBV21-1 is flagged as a pseudogene. The CDR3 runs to 18 residues. The CDR3 DNA sequence: TGTGCCAGCAGCAAAGTTGAGGGTAGGACAGGGGACGTCTACGAGCAGTACTTC. This codes for CASSKVEGRTGDVYEQYF.

V is TRBV18 and J is TRBJ1-2; D is perhaps TRBD1 (6 bases). Trimming left V 3 bases short and J 6 bases short, with 17 bases between. Germline values: CDR1 KGHSH, CDR2 LQKENI. The CDR3 contains 15 residues. The CDR3 region is CASSPKSPGEDGYTF. Here the CDR3 DNA reads TGTGCCAGCTCACCTAAGTCGCCAGGGGAGGATGGCTACACCTTC.

To note about this clone: The sample holds other DNA sequences that translate to the same CDR3. This chain uses TRBV28 with TRBJ1-5, with D maybe TRBD1 (6 bases). Per the germline V gene, CDR1 is MDHEN and CDR2 is SYDVKM. The V end was cut by 5 bases, the J end by 7 bases, with 15 bases between. The CDR3 totals 14 residues. For the CDR3, the DNA is TGTGCCAGCAGTCTCCGGGCAGGGGACCAGCCCCAGCATTTT. Protein product: CASSLRAGDQPQHF.

The chain recombines TRBV19 with TRBJ1-4; TRBD1 agrees at 9 bases. Unmatched junction bases numbered 6, after V lost 5 bases and J lost 5 bases. Per germline, CDR1 LNHDA and CDR2 SQIVND (reference sequence). This CDR3 contains 15 residues. CDR3 protein: CASSAPGQGNEKLFF. Written as DNA, the CDR3 is TGTGCCAGTAGTGCTCCGGGACAGGGAAATGAAAAACTGTTTTTT. The full variable domain, with the rest looked up from reference TRBV19 and TRBJ1-4, is DGGITQSPKYLFRKEGQNVTLSCEQNLNHDAMYWYRQDPGQGLRLIYYSQIVNDFQKGDIAEGYSVSREKKESFPLTVTSAQKNPTAFYLCASSAPGQGNEKLFFGSGTQLSVL.

The chain combines TRBV4-1 with TRBJ2-3; 15 positions match TRBD2. V shed 4 bases and J 4 bases; nucleotides not matched to a gene: 9. CDR1 MGHRA and CDR2 YSYEKL come from the germline V gene. This CDR3 has 18 residues. CDR3 coding DNA: TGCGCCAGCAGCCCGCTAGGGACTAGCGGGAGGAGGGCAGATACGCAGTATTTT. Its protein product is CASSPLGTSGRRADTQYF.

V gene TRBV28 combines with J gene TRBJ2-7, with 9 bases matching TRBD2. After removal of 1 base from V and 2 bases from J, the junction contained 3 bases not matched to a gene. The CDR3 has 15 residues. Germline V gives CDR1 MDHEN, CDR2 SYDVKM. The CDR3 loop reads CASSLLTSGTYEQYF. The CDR3, as DNA: TGTGCCAGCAGTTTATTGACTAGCGGTACCTACGAGCAGTACTTC.

The V and J genes are TRBV2 and TRBJ2-6; D may be TRBD1 (5 bases). In germline, CDR1 is SNHLY, CDR2 FYNNEI. The CDR3 has 15 residues. V was cut by 6 bases and J by 0 bases, with 9 bases left in between. The CDR3 DNA reads TGTGCCAGCAGGGCCGACAGCTCTGGGGCCAACGTCCTGACTTTC. Amino acid sequence: CASRADSSGANVLTF.

Here the CDR3 reads CASSPRRRTEAFF. CDR3 DNA: TGTGCCAGCAGCCCCCGGAGGCGGACTGAAGCTTTCTTT. The gene calls are TRBV7-2 and TRBJ1-1; D is undetermined. V dropped 5 bases and J dropped 5 bases, with 12 bases sitting between them. This CDR3 is 13 amino acids long. Germline loops: CDR1 SGHTA, CDR2 FQGNSA.

This sequence joins TRBV29-1 and TRBJ2-1; 7 nucleotides align to TRBD2. CDR3 size: 13 residues. With 4 bases clipped from V and 10 bases from J, the junction kept 10 bases outside the gene matches. Germline V gene data show CDR1 as SQVTM and CDR2 as ANQGSEA. CDR3 DNA sequence: TGCAGCGTTGCTAGCGGTCCCTGGGAAGAGCAGTTCTTC. Its translation: CSVASGPWEEQFF.

The genes are TRBV5-1 and TRBJ2-7; 8 bases line up with TRBD2. Germline-derived CDR1 and CDR2 are SGHRS and YFSETQ. The CDR3 consists of 15 residues. The trim removed 1 base at V and 3 bases at J, leaving 6 bases unmatched. The CDR3 reads CASSLREGGHYEQYF. The CDR3, as DNA: TGCGCCAGCAGCTTGCGGGAGGGAGGCCACTACGAGCAGTACTTC. The full variable domain, its missing parts supplied by reference TRBV5-1 and TRBJ2-7, is KAGVTQTPRYLIKTRGQQVTLSCSPISGHRSVSWYQQTPGQGLQFLFEYFSETQRNKGNFPGRFSGRQFSNSRSEMNVSTLELGDSALYLCASSLREGGHYEQYFGPGTRLTVT.